This TCR beta chain originates from a study of neoadjuvant nivolumab and ipilimumab in lung cancer. Profiled with immunoSEQ multiplex PCR; TCRdb holds only in-frame clones, not every one. In the table there are 30,000 to 45,000 clones, 85% to 90% of which are singletons. Germline-derived CDR1 and CDR2 are SGHVS and FNYEAQ. CDR3 length equals 17 residues. Trimming removed 2 bases from V and 6 bases from J; junction bases left unmatched: 9. The sequence was collected from an adult with non-small cell lung cancer. The chain couples TRBV7-6 to TRBJ2-3, with 12 bases fitting TRBD2. The specimen comprised peripheral blood, sampled before neoadjuvant nivolumab, alone or with ipilimumab. Written as DNA, the CDR3 is TGTGCCAGCAGCTTAAGTGGCTGGACTAGCGGGAAGGATACGCAGTATTTT. Translated, it gives CASSLSGWTSGKDTQYF.